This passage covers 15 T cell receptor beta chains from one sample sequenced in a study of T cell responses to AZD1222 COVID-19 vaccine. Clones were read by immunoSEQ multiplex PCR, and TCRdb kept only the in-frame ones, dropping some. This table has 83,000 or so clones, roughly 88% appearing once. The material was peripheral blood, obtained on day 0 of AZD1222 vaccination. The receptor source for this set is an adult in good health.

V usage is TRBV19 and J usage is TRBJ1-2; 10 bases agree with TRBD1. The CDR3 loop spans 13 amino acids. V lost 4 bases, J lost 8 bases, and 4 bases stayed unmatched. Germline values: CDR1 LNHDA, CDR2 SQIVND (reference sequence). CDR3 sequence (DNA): TGTGCCAGTAGTAGGGGGACAGGGGACGGCTACACCTTC. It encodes CASSRGTGDGYTF.

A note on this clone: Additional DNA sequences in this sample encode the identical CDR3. CDR3 DNA: TGCGCCAGCAGCCTTAAGGGTGGGGGAGGGCCCGCGGAGACCCAGTACTTC. As protein: CASSLKGGGGPAETQYF. The chain joins TRBV4-3 to TRBJ2-5; the match to TRBD2 covers 7 bases. The CDR3 extends over 17 amino acids. The V gene's germline CDR1 is LGHNA and CDR2 YSLEER. V gave up 4 bases and J gave up 5 bases; unmatched junction bases: 16.

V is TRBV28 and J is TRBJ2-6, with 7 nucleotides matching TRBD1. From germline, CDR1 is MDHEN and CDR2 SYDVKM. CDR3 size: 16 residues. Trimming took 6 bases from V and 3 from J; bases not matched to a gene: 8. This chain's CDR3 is CASSPQGIGGANVLTF. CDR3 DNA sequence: TGTGCCAGCAGCCCACAGGGGATTGGTGGGGCCAACGTCCTGACTTTC. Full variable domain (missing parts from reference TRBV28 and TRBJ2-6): DVKVTQSSRYLVKRTGEKVFLECVQDMDHENMFWYRQDPGLGLRLIYFSYDVKMKEKGDIPEGYSVSREKKERFSLILESASTNQTSMYLCASSPQGIGGANVLTFGAGSRLTVL.

CDR3 in amino acids: CASSWDSASNQPQHF. CDR3 sequence (DNA): TGCGCCAGCAGCTGGGACAGTGCTAGCAATCAGCCCCAGCATTTT. The chain recombines TRBV5-1 with TRBJ1-5; TRBD1 aligns across 7 bases. J gave up 0 bases and V 3 bases, and 3 bases lay outside the gene matches. The germline CDR1 and CDR2 sequences are SGHRS and YFSETQ. This CDR3 contains 15 residues.

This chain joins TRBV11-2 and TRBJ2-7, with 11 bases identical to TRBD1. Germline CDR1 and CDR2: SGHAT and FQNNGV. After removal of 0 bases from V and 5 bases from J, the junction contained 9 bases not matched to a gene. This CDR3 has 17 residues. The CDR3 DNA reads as TGTGCCAGCAGCTTAGACCTTTGGGGACAGGGGGATCACGAGCAGTACTTC. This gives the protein CASSLDLWGQGDHEQYF. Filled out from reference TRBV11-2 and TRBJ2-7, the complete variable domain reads EAGVAQSPRYKIIEKRQSVAFWCNPISGHATLYWYQQILGQGPKLLIQFQNNGVVDDSQLPKDRFSAERLKGVDSTLKIQPAKLEDSAVYLCASSLDLWGQGDHEQYFGPGTRLTVT.

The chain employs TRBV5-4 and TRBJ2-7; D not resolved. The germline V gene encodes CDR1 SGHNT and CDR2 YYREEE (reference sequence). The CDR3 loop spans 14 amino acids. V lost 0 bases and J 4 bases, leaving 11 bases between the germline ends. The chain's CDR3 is CASSLGLGVYEQYF. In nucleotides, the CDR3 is TGTGCCAGCAGCTTGGGCCTAGGCGTTTACGAGCAGTACTTC.

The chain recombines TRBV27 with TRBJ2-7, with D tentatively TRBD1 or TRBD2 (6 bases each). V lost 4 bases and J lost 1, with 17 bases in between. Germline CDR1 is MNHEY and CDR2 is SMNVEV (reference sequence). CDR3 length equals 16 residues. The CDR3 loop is CASSWGPRRGSYEQYF. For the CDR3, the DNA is TGTGCCAGCAGTTGGGGGCCTCGGAGGGGGTCCTACGAGCAGTACTTC.

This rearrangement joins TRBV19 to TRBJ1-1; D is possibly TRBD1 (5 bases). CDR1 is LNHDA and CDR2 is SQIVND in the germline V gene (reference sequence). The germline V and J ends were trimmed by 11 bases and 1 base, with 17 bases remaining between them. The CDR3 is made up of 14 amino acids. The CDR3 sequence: CALQEAGGNTEAFF. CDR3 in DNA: TGTGCCCTCCAGGAGGCGGGGGGGAACACTGAAGCTTTCTTT.

CDR3 nucleotide sequence: TGTGCCAGCAGTTCCCCGAACCTTGAGCAGTTCTTC. This gives the protein CASSSPNLEQFF. The chain links TRBV27 to TRBJ2-1; D is unresolved. Per the germline V gene, CDR1 is MNHEY and CDR2 is SMNVEV (reference sequence). CDR3 length equals 12 residues. V lost 4 bases and J 9 bases, leaving 10 bases between the germline ends.

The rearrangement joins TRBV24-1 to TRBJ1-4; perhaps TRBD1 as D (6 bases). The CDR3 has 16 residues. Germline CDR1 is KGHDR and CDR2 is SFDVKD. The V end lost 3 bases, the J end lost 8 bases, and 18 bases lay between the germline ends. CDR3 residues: CATSDVDIGGEEKLFF. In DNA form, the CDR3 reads TGTGCCACCAGTGATGTGGATATCGGGGGCGAAGAAAAACTGTTTTTT.

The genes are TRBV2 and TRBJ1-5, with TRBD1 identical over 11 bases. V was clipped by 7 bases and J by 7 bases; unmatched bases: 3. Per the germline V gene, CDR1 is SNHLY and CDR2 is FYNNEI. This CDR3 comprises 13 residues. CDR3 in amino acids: CASKGQGGQPQHF. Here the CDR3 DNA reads TGTGCCAGCAAGGGACAGGGGGGCCAGCCCCAGCATTTT.

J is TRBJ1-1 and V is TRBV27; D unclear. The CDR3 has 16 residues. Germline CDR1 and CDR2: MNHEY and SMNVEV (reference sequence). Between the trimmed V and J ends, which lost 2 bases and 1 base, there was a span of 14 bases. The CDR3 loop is CASSLNPVGGNTEAFF. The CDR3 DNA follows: TGTGCCAGCAGTTTAAATCCTGTCGGAGGGAACACTGAAGCTTTCTTT.

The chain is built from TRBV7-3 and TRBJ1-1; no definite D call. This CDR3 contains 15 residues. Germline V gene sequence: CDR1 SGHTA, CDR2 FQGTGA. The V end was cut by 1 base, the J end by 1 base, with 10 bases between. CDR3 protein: CASSLRGAGNTEAFF. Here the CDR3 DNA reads TGTGCCAGCAGCTTAAGGGGTGCGGGGAACACTGAAGCTTTCTTT.

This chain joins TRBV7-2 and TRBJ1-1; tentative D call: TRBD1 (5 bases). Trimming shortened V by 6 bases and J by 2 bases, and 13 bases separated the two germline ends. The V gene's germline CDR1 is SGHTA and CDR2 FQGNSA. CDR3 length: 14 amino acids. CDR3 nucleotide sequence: TGTGCCAGCAGTACCCGAACAGGAAACACTGAAGCTTTCTTT. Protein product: CASSTRTGNTEAFF.

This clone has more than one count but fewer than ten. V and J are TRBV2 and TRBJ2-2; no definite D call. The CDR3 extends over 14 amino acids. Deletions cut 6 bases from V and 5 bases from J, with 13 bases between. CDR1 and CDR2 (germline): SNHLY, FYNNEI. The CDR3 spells CASRGGWGTGELFF. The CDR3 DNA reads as TGTGCCAGCAGAGGTGGTTGGGGAACCGGGGAGCTGTTTTTT.